The present entry profiles one TCR beta chain with its context. This entry is derived from a study of blood T cell repertoires in COVID-19. Study summary: Both acute and convalescent COVID-19 samples were obtained from the United States, Italy and Spain. PBMCs, B-cell-depleted T cells, or T cells provided the cDNA or gDNA that made up the material.

The CDR3 covers 17 residues. J lost 5 bases, V lost 7 bases, and 13 bases had no gene match. From germline, CDR1 is WNHNN and CDR2 SYGVQD (reference sequence). Authors' analysis steps: By means of reference gene primer amplification, nucleated cell counts were estimated. The data were produced by immunoSEQ multiplex PCR, yet TCRdb's version contains in-frame clones alone and is incomplete. V, J and clone size are those of that table, while D and trimming were read from the DNA. This repertoire shows roughly 240,000 clones, almost 85% found once; its top ten account for over 1.5%. This clonotype was sampled from a woman older than 75 with acute or convalescent COVID-19. The gene calls are TRBV10-1 and TRBJ1-6; 8 positions agree with TRBD1. Sequenced: peripheral blood. As DNA, the CDR3 is TGCGCCAGCAACCGGTGCTTCGAACAGGGGGATAATTCACCCCTCCACTTT. Its translation is CASNRCFEQGDNSPLHF.